The T cell receptor beta chain under discussion was sequenced for a study of T cell clonotyping in hematopoietic cell transplantation. CDR3 size: 15 residues. Germline V gene lookup returns CDR1 SGHVS and CDR2 FQNEAQ. Trimming removed 2 bases from V and 2 bases from J, with 11 bases in between. Clones were sequenced by immunoSEQ multiplex PCR, and TCRdb holds only the in-frame ones, with some missing. In the table there are roughly 13,000 clones, around 90% of which are singletons. The chain recombines TRBV7-8 with TRBJ2-3; the D gene is possibly TRBD2 (6 bases). The specimen was peripheral blood mononuclear cells. This clonotype originated in a man aged 25 to 40 in good health. Some clones in this sample may be carry-over from other donors' samples. The CDR3 DNA reads TGTGCCAGCAGCTTAATCGGGGGACTCACAGATACGCAGTATTTT. This gives the protein CASSLIGGLTDTQYF.